Included here is one T cell receptor beta chain sequence, with context. The antigen is undetermined. This entry belongs to a study of vaccination and CD4 T cells after COVID-19. As for the study in general: The stimulating agents, overlapping spike peptides, came from SARS-CoV-2, HCoV-NL63, HCoV-OC43 and HCoV-229E.

Indicated treatment: roughly 10-day PBMC culture with coronavirus spike peptide pools or control peptides (ViraFEST assay). Collection of the unexposed donor's CD4+ T cells took place before the COVID-19 pandemic (2011-2018). Whenever cell numbers allowed, CD4+ T cells from unexposed donors were probed with SARS-CoV-2 S/N and four cold-coronavirus spikes. The germline CDR1 and CDR2 sequences are MRHNA and SNTAGT. There are 14 residues in the CDR3. Trimming took off 5 bases at V and 6 bases at J, with 11 bases between the two ends. The study sequenced cultured CD4+ T cell DNA using the Oncomine TCR Beta short-read assay. Investigators obtained genomic DNA by extraction from cultured CD4+ T cells. TCRdb analysed the PCR reads with MiXCR anew, one entry per CDR3 protein. The sample holds 10,000 or so distinct CDR3 sequences; less than 40% are singletons and the top ten take 13% to 15%.

The sequenced sample was CD4+ T cells from blood, cultured in vitro. This sequence originates from a human donor in good health. V gene TRBV6-4 combines with J gene TRBJ1-6; the D gene is possibly TRBD1 (5 bases). The CDR3 reads CASSTDSANSPLHF. The CDR3 region has the DNA TGTGCCAGCAGTACTGACAGCGCTAATTCACCCCTCCACTTT.